This is a list of T cell receptor beta chains from one sample in a study of blood T cells in healthy people across ages. TCRdb processed the 5' RACE reads anew with MiXCR; each CDR3 protein has one entry. The sample consists of about 500,000 distinct CDR3 sequences, approximately 25% of them appearing once. These data were likewise used in another study, on T cells of mothers and their children.

Sequenced material: blood. The receptors were gathered from a boy between 10 and 17 years old in good health. Both conserved end residues are part of each CDR3. The order of the fields is J gene, clone size, CDR3 length, V gene, D gene, CDR3 protein, CDR3 DNA. D genes are given only for firm matches. Not all rows give a size; the values are once, few, many and, for expanded clones, a class.

J: TRBJ2-3; size: few; length: 18; V: TRBV4-3; D: .; CDR3: CASSQDLFRGDSADTQYF; DNA: TGCGCCAGCAGCCAAGATCTGTTCCGAGGGGATTCCGCAGATACGCAGTATTTT
J: TRBJ1-6; size: .; length: 15; V: TRBV7-8; D: .; CDR3: CASRKGTTSESPLHF; DNA: TGTGCCAGCCGGAAGGGGACCACTTCGGAGTCACCCCTCCACTTT
J: TRBJ2-1; size: .; length: 15; V: TRBV11-2; D: TRBD2; CDR3: CASGSGGLVGEEQFF; DNA: TGTGCCAGCGGTTCGGGGGGGCTTGTCGGGGAGGAGCAGTTCTTC
J: TRBJ2-5; size: .; length: 12; V: TRBV6-5; D: .; CDR3: CASSSRPEAQYF; DNA: TGTGCCAGCAGTTCAAGACCTGAGGCCCAGTACTTC
J: TRBJ2-4; size: .; length: 15; V: TRBV4-3; D: TRBD1; CDR3: CASSPGTGGENIQYF; DNA: TGCGCCAGCAGCCCCGGGACAGGGGGAGAAAACATTCAGTACTTC
J: TRBJ1-2; size: .; length: 15; V: TRBV7-8; D: .; CDR3: CASSSGTPVLYGYTF; DNA: TGTGCCAGCAGCTCCGGGACACCGGTTTTATATGGCTACACCTTC
J: TRBJ1-1; size: .; length: 11; V: TRBV20-1; D: .; CDR3: CSARETGWAFF; DNA: TGCAGTGCTAGAGAAACAGGTTGGGCTTTCTTT
J: TRBJ1-6; size: .; length: 15; V: TRBV7-2; D: .; CDR3: CASSLGTDANSPLHF; DNA: TGTGCCAGCAGCTTGGGGACGGACGCTAATTCACCCCTCCACTTT
J: TRBJ2-2; size: few; length: 15; V: TRBV28; D: TRBD2; CDR3: CASSWEGSNTGELFF; DNA: TGTGCCAGCAGTTGGGAGGGATCGAACACCGGGGAGCTGTTTTTT
J: TRBJ2-7; size: .; length: 16; V: TRBV4-3; D: TRBD1; CDR3: CASSQALDRGKYEQYF; DNA: TGCGCCAGCAGCCAAGCCTTGGACAGGGGGAAGTACGAGCAGTACTTC
J: TRBJ2-5; size: many; length: 13; V: TRBV7-2; D: TRBD2; CDR3: CASSSGLAGWQYF; DNA: TGTGCCAGCAGCTCAGGACTAGCGGGATGGCAGTACTTC
J: TRBJ1-4; size: .; length: 14; V: TRBV27; D: .; CDR3: CASSLGSVAEKLFF; DNA: TGTGCCAGCAGTTTAGGGTCTGTTGCTGAAAAACTGTTTTTT
J: TRBJ2-7; size: many; length: 12; V: TRBV5-6; D: .; CDR3: CASSHGGLEQYF; DNA: TGTGCCAGCAGCCACGGGGGGCTCGAGCAGTACTTC
J: TRBJ2-7; size: few; length: 14; V: TRBV5-1; D: TRBD2; CDR3: CASSFPSGSYEQYF; DNA: TGCGCCAGCAGTTTCCCTAGCGGATCCTACGAGCAGTACTTC
J: TRBJ2-3; size: .; length: 13; V: TRBV3-1; D: .; CDR3: CASSRTGTDTQYF; DNA: TGTGCCAGCAGCCGGACGGGGACAGATACGCAGTATTTT
J: TRBJ1-1; size: .; length: 13; V: TRBV29-1; D: .; CDR3: CSGGGSKGTEAFF; DNA: TGCAGCGGCGGGGGGTCCAAGGGCACTGAAGCTTTCTTT
J: TRBJ2-5; size: many; length: 14; V: TRBV7-2; D: .; CDR3: CASSTWDIQETQYF; DNA: TGTGCCAGCAGCACGTGGGACATCCAAGAGACCCAGTACTTC
J: TRBJ2-2; size: .; length: 16; V: TRBV27; D: TRBD1; CDR3: CASSPFGTVNTGELFF; DNA: TGTGCCAGCAGTCCCTTTGGGACAGTCAACACCGGGGAGCTGTTTTTT
J: TRBJ2-3; size: .; length: 14; V: TRBV29-1; D: TRBD2; CDR3: CSVGGLAVTDTQYF; DNA: TGCAGCGTCGGAGGACTAGCGGTGACAGATACGCAGTATTTT
J: TRBJ1-4; size: .; length: 15; V: TRBV4-1; D: .; CDR3: CASSQVWRDGEKLFF; DNA: TGCGCCAGCAGCCAAGTGTGGAGGGACGGTGAAAAACTGTTTTTT
J: TRBJ2-6; size: .; length: 16; V: TRBV12-3/TRBV12-4; D: .; CDR3: CASSLPTRSGANVLTF; DNA: TGTGCCAGCAGTTTACCAACCCGCTCTGGGGCCAACGTCCTGACTTTC
J: TRBJ2-7; size: few; length: 12; V: TRBV20-1; D: .; CDR3: CSAIQTHYEQYF; DNA: TGCAGTGCCATCCAGACACATTACGAGCAGTACTTC
J: TRBJ2-3; size: .; length: 15; V: TRBV7-2; D: .; CDR3: CASSRLPGGQDTQYF; DNA: TGTGCCAGCAGCAGGCTACCGGGGGGACAAGATACGCAGTATTTT
J: TRBJ2-5; size: .; length: 16; V: TRBV7-9; D: .; CDR3: CASSLGGRGQAGTQYF; DNA: TGTGCCAGCAGCTTAGGGGGGAGGGGGCAGGCAGGGACCCAGTACTTC
J: TRBJ2-7; size: many; length: 11; V: TRBV29-1; D: .; CDR3: CSVRETYEQYF; DNA: TGCAGCGTTCGGGAGACCTACGAGCAGTACTTC